This TCR beta chain was captured by sequencing in a study of blood T cell repertoires in COVID-19. The CDR3 spans 17 residues. Original analysis: Estimation of nucleated cell counts relied on the amplification of reference gene primers. Repertoires were generated with immunoSEQ multiplex PCR, while TCRdb's copy carries only in-frame clones and drops some. D and trimming were read from the DNA, whereas the V and J calls and clone size are those reported in that table. The sample has some 290,000 clones; roughly nine tenths are singletons. Patients from Seattle were sampled longitudinally, starting during active infection.

Sequenced: peripheral blood. The chain joins TRBV21-1 to TRBJ1-1; the tabulated D call, TRBD1, remains unverified against the DNA. TRBV21-1 is reported as a pseudogene. The source of this sequence is a woman aged 25 to 45 with COVID-19, enrolled during active disease. The CDR3 loop is CARRRIKMGQSNTEAFF. For the CDR3, the DNA is TGTGCCAGGCGGAGGATTAAAATGGGACAGTCGAACACTGAAGCTTTCTTT.